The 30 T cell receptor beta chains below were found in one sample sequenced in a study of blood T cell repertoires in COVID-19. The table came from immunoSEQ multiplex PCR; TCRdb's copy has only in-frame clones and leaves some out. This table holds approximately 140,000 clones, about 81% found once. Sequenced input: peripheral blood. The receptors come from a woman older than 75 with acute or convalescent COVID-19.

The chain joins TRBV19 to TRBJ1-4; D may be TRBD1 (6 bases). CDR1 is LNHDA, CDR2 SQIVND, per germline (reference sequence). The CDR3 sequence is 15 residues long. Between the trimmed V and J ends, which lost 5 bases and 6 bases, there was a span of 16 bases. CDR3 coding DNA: TGTGCCAGTAGTGCAAAGGGGGATCCCCATGAAAAACTGTTTTTT. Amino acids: CASSAKGDPHEKLFF.

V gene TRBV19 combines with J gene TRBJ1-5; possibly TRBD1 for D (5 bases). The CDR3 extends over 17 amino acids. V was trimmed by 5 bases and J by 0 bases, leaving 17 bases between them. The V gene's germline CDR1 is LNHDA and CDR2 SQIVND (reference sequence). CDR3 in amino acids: CASSAKARGLSNQPQHF. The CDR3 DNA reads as TGTGCCAGTAGTGCCAAAGCTCGGGGACTTAGCAATCAGCCCCAGCATTTT.

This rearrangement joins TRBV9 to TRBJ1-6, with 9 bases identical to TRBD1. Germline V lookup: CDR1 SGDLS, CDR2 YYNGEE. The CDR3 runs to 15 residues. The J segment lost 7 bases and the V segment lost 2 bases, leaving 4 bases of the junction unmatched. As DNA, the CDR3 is TGTGCCAGCAGCGTGGGGACAGGGTCCAATTCACCCCTCCACTTT. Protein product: CASSVGTGSNSPLHF.

The CDR3 bases are TGTGCCAGTAGTATAAACGGGGGGGCAGGGGAGCTGTTTTTT. Translated, it gives CASSINGGAGELFF. This chain joins TRBV19 and TRBJ2-2, with 8 positions matching TRBD2. The CDR3 length is 14 residues. The trim removed 2 bases at V and 8 bases at J, leaving 4 bases unmatched. Germline-derived CDR1 and CDR2 are LNHDA and SQIVND (reference sequence). The full variable domain, completed using reference TRBV19 and TRBJ2-2, is DGGITQSPKYLFRKEGQNVTLSCEQNLNHDAMYWYRQDPGQGLRLIYYSQIVNDFQKGDIAEGYSVSREKKESFPLTVTSAQKNPTAFYLCASSINGGAGELFFGEGSRLTVL.

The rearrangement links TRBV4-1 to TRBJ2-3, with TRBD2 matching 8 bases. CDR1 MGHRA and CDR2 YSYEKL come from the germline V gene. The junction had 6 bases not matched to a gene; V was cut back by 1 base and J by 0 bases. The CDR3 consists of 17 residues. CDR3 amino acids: CASSQGTSYMSTDTQYF. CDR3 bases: TGCGCCAGCAGCCAAGGGACTAGCTATATGAGCACAGATACGCAGTATTTT.

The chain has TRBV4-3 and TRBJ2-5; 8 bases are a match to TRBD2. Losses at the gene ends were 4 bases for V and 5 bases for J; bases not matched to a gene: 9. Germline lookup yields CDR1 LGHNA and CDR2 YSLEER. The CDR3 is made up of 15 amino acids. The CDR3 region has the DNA TGCGCCAGCAGCCCAGGAAGCGGGAGAGGGGAGACCCAGTACTTC. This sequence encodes CASSPGSGRGETQYF.

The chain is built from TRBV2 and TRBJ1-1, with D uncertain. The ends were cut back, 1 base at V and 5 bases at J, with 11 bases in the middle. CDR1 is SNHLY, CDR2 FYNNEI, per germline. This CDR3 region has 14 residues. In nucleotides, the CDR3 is TGTGCCAGCAGTGAAGGGGTTGAGGTTACTGAAGCTTTCTTT. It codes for CASSEGVEVTEAFF.

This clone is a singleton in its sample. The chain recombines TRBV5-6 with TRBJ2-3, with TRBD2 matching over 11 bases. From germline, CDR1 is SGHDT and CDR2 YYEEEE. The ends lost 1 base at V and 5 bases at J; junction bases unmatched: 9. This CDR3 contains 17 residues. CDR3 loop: CASSLKGSGRAGDTQYF. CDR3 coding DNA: TGTGCCAGCAGCTTGAAAGGTAGCGGGAGGGCCGGAGATACGCAGTATTTT.

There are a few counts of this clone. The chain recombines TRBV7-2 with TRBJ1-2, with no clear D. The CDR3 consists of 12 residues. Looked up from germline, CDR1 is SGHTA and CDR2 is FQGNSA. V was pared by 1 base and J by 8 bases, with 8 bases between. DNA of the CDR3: TGTGCCAGCAGCTTAGATTTTCTAGGCTACACCTTC. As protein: CASSLDFLGYTF.

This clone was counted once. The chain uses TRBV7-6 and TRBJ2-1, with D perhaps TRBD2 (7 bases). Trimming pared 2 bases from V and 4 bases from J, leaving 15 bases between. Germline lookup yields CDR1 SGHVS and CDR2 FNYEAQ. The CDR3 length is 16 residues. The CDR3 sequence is CASSLSTGGIYNEQFF. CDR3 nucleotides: TGTGCCAGCAGCTTATCGACGGGGGGCATTTACAATGAGCAGTTCTTC.

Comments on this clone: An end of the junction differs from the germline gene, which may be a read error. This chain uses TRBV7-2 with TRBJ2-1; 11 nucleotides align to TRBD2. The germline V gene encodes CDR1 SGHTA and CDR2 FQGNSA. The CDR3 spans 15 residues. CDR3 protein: CASSLAGGPYNEQFF. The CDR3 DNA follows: TGTGCCAGCAGCCTAGCGGGAGGCCCCTACAATGAGCAGTTCTTC.

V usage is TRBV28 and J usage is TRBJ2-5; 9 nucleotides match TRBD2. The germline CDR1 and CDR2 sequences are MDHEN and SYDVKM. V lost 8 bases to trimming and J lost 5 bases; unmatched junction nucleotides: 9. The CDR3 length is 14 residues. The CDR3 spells CASRTAGGGETQYF. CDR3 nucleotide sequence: TGTGCCAGCCGGACAGCGGGGGGTGGGGAGACCCAGTACTTC.

Here the CDR3 DNA reads TGTGCCAGCACCAGGGGCAATCAGCCCCAGCATTTT. Its protein product is CASTRGNQPQHF. The J gene is TRBJ1-5, the V gene TRBV12-3 or TRBV12-4; possibly TRBD1 for D (5 bases). The CDR3 has 12 amino acids. Trimming left V 7 bases short and J 2 bases short, with 6 bases between.

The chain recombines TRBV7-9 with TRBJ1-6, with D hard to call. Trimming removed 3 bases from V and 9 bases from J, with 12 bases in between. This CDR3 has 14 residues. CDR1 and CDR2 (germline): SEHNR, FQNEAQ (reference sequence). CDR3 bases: TGTGCCAGCAGCTTCGACCCCCGGGGTTCACCCCTCCACTTT. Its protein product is CASSFDPRGSPLHF.

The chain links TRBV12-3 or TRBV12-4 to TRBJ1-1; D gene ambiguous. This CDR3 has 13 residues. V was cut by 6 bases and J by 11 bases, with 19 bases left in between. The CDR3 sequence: CASSKSEASLAFF. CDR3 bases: TGTGCCAGCAGCAAAAGTGAAGCGTCGTTGGCTTTCTTT.

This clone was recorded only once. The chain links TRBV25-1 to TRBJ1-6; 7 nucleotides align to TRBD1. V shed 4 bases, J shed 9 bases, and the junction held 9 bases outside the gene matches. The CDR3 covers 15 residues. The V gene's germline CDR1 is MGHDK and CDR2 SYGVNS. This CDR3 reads CASSATTGLSSPLHF. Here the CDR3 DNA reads TGTGCCAGCAGTGCTACGACAGGGCTTTCTTCACCCCTCCACTTT. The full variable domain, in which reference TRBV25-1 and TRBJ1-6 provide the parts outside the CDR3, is EADIYQTPRYLVIGTGKKITLECSQTMGHDKMYWYQQDPGMELHLIHYSYGVNSTEKGDLSSESTVSRIRTEHFPLTLESARPSHTSQYLCASSATTGLSSPLHFGNGTRLTVT.

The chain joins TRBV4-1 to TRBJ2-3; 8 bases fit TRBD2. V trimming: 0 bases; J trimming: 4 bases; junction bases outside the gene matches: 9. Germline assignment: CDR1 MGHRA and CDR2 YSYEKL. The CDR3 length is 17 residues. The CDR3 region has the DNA TGCGCCAGCAGCCAAGAAAAGCGGGGGCCCATGTCAGATACGCAGTATTTT. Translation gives CASSQEKRGPMSDTQYF.

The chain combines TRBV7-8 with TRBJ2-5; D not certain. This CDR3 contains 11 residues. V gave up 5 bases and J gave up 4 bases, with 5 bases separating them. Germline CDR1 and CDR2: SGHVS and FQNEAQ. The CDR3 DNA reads TGTGCCAGCAGCCCCTCAGAGACCCAGTACTTC. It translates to CASSPSETQYF. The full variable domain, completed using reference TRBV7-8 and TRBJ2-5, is GAGVSQSPRYKVAKRGQDVALRCDPISGHVSLFWYQQALGQGPEFLTYFQNEAQLDKSGLPSDRFFAERPEGSVSTLKIQRTQQEDSAVYLCASSPSETQYFGPGTRLLVL.

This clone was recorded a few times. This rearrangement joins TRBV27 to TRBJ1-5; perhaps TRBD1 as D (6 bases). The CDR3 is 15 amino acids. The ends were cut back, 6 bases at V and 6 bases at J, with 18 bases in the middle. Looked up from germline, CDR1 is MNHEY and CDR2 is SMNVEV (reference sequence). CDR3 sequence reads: CASRRRGGQGQPQHF. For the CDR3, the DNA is TGTGCCAGCAGGAGAAGGGGGGGGCAGGGTCAGCCCCAGCATTTT.

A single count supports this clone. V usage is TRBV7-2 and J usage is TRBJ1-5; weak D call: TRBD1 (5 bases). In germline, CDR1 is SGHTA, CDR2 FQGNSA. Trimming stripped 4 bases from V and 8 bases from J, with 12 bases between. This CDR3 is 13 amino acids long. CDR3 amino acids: CASSSGRGEPQHF. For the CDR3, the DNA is TGTGCCAGCAGCTCCGGGAGGGGCGAGCCCCAGCATTTT.

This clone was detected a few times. The CDR3 protein is CASSRDKSYEQYF. Written as DNA, the CDR3 is TGTGCCAGCAGCCGGGACAAATCCTACGAGCAGTACTTC. The chain combines TRBV6-5 with TRBJ2-7, with D perhaps TRBD1 (6 bases). Trimming pared 6 bases from V and 1 base from J, leaving 10 bases between. There are 13 residues in the CDR3. The V gene's germline CDR1 is MNHEY and CDR2 SVGAGI.

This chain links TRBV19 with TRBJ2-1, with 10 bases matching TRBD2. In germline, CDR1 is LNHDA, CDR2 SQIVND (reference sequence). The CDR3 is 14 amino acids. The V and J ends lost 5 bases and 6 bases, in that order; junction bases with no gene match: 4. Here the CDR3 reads CASSLAGETNEQFF. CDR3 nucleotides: TGTGCCAGTAGTCTAGCGGGAGAAACCAATGAGCAGTTCTTC.

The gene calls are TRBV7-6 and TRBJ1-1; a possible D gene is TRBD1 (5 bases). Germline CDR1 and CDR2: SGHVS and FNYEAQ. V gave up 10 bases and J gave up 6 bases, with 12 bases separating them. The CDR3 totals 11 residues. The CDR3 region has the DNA TGTGCCACCCTCGGGGGTGCTGAAGCTTTCTTT. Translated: CATLGGAEAFF. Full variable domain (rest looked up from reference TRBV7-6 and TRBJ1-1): GAGVSQSPRYKVTKRGQDVALRCDPISGHVSLYWYRQALGQGPEFLTYFNYEAQQDKSGLPNDRFSAERPEGSISTLTIQRTEQRDSAMYRCATLGGAEAFFGQGTRLTVV.

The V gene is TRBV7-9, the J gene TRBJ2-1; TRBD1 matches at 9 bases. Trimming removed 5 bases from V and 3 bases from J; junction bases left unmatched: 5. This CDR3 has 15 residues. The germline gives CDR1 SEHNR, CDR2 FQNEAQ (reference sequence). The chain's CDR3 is CASSQQGAGYNEQFF. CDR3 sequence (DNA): TGTGCCAGCAGCCAACAGGGGGCCGGCTACAATGAGCAGTTCTTC.

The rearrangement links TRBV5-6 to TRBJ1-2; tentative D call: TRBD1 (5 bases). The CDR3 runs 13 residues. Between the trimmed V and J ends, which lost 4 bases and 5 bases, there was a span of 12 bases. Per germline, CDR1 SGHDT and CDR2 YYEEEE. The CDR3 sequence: CASSGGHVYGYTF. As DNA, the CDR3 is TGTGCCAGCAGCGGCGGACACGTTTATGGCTACACCTTC.

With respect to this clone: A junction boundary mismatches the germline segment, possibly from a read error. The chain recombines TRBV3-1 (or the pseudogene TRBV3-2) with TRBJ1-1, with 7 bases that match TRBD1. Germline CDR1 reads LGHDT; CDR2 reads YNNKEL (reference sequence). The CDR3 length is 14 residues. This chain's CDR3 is CASRRKTGNSEAFF. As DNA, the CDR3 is TGTGCCAGCAGACGCAAGACAGGGAACTCTGAAGCTTTCTTT.

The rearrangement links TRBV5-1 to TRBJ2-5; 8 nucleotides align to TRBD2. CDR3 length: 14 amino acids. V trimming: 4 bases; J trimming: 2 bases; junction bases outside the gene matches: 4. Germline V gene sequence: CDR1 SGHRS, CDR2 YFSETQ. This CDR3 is CASSTLAAQETQYF. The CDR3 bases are TGCGCCAGCAGCACACTAGCGGCGCAAGAGACCCAGTACTTC.

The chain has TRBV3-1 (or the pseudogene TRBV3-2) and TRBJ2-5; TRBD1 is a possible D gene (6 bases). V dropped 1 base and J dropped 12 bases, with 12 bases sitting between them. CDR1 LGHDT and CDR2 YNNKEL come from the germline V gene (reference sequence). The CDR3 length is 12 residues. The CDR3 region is CASSQVYREKYF. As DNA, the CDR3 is TGTGCCAGCAGCCAAGTTTACAGGGAAAAGTACTTC.

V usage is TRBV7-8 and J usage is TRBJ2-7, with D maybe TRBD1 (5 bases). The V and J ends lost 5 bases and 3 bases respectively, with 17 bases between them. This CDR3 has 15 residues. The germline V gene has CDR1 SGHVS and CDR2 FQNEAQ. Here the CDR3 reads CASSPRGRSYYEQYF. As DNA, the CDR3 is TGTGCCAGCAGCCCTAGGGGCAGGTCCTACTACGAGCAGTACTTC.

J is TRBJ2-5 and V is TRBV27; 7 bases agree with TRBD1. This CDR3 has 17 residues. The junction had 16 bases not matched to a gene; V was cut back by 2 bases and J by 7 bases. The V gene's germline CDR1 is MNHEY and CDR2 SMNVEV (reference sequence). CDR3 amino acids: CASSLLYDTLGTATQYF. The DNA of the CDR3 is TGTGCCAGCAGTTTACTATACGACACGCTAGGGACAGCGACCCAGTACTTC.